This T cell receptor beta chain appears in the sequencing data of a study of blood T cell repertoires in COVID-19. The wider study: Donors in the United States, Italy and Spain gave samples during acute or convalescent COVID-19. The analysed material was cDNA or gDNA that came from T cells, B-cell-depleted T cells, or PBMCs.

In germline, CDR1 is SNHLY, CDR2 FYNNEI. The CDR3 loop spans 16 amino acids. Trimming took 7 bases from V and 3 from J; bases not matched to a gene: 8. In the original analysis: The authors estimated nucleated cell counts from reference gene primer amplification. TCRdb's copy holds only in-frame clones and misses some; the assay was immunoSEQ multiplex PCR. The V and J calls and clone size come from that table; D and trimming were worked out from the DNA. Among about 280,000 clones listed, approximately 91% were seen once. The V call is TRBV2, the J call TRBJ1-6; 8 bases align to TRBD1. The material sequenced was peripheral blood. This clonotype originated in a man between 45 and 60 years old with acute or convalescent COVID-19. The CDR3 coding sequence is TGTGCCAGCACCAAGACAGGGGCAAACTATAATTCACCCCTCCACTTT. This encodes CASTKTGANYNSPLHF.